The clone carrying this TCR beta chain was observed a handful of times. No antigen is known for it. The junction and the germline gene differ at one end; a read error may be behind it. The record originates from a study of T cells in Graves' hyperthyroidism and ophthalmopathy. Uncontrolled infections, other autoimmune diseases, pregnancy or lactation led to exclusion of patients. The length of the CDR3 is 14 residues. Germline CDR1 reads SNHLY; CDR2 reads FYNNEI. Study-wide points: Researchers report that a 13 V-J model separated ophthalmopathy from stable hyperthyroidism. Most thyroid clonotypes with frequency above 0.001 were detected in blood. Model-based prediction identified ophthalmopathy a median roughly six months prior to its onset.

What was amplified from RNA transcripts were TCR beta CDR3 regions. The HTBI primer set was used in a first-round RT-PCR of the TCR CDR3. TCRdb re-called the multiplex PCR reads with MiXCR, one entry per CDR3 protein. The sample gives hundreds of thousands of distinct CDR3 sequences, about 13% of which show up once; around 9.2% is in the top ten. This clonotype was sampled from a young woman with Graves' hyperthyroidism. The sample taken for sequencing was blood. The chain uses TRBV2 and TRBJ1-4, with 10 bases lining up with TRBD1. As DNA, the CDR3 is TGTGCCGCTTGGGAGACAGGGGGCAATGAAGAACTGTTTTTT. This codes for CAAWETGGNEELFF.